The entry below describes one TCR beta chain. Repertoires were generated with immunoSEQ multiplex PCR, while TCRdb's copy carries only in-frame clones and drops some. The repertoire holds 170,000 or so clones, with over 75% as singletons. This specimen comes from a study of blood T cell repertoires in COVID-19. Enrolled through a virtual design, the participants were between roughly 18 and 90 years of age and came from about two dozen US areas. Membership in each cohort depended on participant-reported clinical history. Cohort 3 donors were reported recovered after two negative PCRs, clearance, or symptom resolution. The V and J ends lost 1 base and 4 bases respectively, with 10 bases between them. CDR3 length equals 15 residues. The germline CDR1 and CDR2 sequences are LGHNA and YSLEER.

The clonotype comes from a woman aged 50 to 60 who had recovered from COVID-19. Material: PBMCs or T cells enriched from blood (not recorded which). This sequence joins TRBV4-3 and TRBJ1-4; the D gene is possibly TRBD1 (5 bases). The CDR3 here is CASSQVQGYNEKLFF. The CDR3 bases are TGCGCCAGCAGCCAAGTTCAGGGATATAATGAAAAACTGTTTTTT.